Listed here is a single T cell receptor (beta chain). No antigen is known for it. This PCR relied on a set of 60 Vbeta primers and 13 Jbeta primers. Data came from immunoSEQ multiplex PCR; TCRdb stores just in-frame clones and leaves some out. The table shows roughly 290,000 clones, with 85% to 90% occurring only once. The record originates from a study of cytomegalovirus exposure and HLA in healthy donors. Across the study: An analysis done earlier identified more than 90 million unique TCR beta sequences from approximately 180 million T cells.

The study's findings and limits: TCR beta V- and J-gene trimming, according to a later analysis, was linked to a missense DCLRE1C variant.

CDR3 length equals 16 residues. The germline CDR1 and CDR2 sequences are MNHEY and SMNVEV (reference sequence). Trimming left V 2 bases short and J 8 bases short, with 18 bases between. The receptor comes from a woman younger than 30 in good health and CMV-seronegative. The rearrangement joins TRBV27 to TRBJ1-4; weak D call: TRBD1 (5 bases). Sequencing input: PBMCs. The CDR3 DNA follows: TGTGCCAGCAGTTTAACGGGGGAGGGAAAGGGAGAAAAACTGTTTTTT. Encoded protein: CASSLTGEGKGEKLFF. Complete variable domain (other parts from reference TRBV27 and TRBJ1-4): EAQVTQNPRYLITVTGKKLTVTCSQNMNHEYMSWYRQDPGLGLRQIYYSMNVEVTDKGDVPEGYKVSRKEKRNFPLILESPSPNQTSLYFCASSLTGEGKGEKLFFGSGTQLSVL.